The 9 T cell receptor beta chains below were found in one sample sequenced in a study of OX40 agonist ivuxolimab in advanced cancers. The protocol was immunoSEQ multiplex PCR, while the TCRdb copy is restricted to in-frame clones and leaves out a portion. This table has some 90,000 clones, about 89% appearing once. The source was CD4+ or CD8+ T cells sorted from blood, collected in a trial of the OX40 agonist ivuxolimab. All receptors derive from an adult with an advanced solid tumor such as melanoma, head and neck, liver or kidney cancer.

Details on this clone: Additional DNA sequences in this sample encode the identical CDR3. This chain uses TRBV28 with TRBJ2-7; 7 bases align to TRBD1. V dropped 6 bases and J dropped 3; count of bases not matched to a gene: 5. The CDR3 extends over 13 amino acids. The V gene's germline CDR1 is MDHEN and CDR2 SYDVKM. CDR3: CASRKQGNYEQYF. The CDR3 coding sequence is TGTGCCAGCAGAAAACAGGGGAACTACGAGCAGTACTTC. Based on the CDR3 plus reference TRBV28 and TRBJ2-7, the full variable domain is DVKVTQSSRYLVKRTGEKVFLECVQDMDHENMFWYRQDPGLGLRLIYFSYDVKMKEKGDIPEGYSVSREKKERFSLILESASTNQTSMYLCASRKQGNYEQYFGPGTRLTVT.

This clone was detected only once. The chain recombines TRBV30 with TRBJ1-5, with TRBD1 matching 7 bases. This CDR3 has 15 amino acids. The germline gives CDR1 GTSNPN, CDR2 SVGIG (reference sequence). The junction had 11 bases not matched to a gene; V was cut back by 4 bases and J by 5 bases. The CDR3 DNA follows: TGTGCCTGGAATCTCGGTCAGGGGGGGGATCAGCCCCAGCATTTT. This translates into CAWNLGQGGDQPQHF.

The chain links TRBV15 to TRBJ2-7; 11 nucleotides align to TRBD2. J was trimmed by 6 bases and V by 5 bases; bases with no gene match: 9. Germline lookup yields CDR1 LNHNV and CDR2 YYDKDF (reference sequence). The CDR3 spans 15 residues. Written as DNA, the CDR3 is TGTGCCACCAGCTCTGGACTAGCGGGCGGGGGCGAGCAGTACTTC. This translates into CATSSGLAGGGEQYF.

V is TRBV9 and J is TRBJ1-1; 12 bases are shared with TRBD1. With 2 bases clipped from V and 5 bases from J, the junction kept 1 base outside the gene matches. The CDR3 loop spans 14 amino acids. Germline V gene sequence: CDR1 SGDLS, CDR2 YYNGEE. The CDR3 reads CASSVGQGATEAFF. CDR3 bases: TGTGCCAGCAGCGTGGGACAGGGGGCGACTGAAGCTTTCTTT.

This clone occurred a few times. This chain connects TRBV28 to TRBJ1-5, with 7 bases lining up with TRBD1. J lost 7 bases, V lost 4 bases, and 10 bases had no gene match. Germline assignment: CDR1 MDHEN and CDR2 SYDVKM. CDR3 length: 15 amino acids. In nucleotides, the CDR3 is TGTGCCAGCAGTTCTGAGGGGCAGGGGGAACAGCCCCAGCATTTT. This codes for CASSSEGQGEQPQHF.

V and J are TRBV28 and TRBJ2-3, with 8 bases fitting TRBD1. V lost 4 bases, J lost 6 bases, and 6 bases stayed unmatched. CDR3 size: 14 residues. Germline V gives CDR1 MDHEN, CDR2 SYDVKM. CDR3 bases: TGTGCCAGCAGTTCACACAGGGGGAAGGATACGCAGTATTTT. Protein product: CASSSHRGKDTQYF. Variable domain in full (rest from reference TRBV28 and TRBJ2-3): DVKVTQSSRYLVKRTGEKVFLECVQDMDHENMFWYRQDPGLGLRLIYFSYDVKMKEKGDIPEGYSVSREKKERFSLILESASTNQTSMYLCASSSHRGKDTQYFGPGTRLTVL.

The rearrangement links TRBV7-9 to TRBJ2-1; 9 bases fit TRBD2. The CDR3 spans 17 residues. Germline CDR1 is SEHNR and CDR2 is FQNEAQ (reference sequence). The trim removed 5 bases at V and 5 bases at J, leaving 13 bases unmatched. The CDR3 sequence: CASSAIRAGGGHNEQFF. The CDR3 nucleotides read TGTGCCAGCAGCGCAATTCGGGCGGGAGGGGGCCACAATGAGCAGTTCTTC.

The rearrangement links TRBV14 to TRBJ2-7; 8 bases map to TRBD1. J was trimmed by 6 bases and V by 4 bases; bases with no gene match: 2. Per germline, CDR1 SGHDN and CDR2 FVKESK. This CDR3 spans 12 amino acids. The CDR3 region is CASSPDRGEQYF. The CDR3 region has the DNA TGTGCCAGCAGCCCCGACAGGGGCGAGCAGTACTTC.

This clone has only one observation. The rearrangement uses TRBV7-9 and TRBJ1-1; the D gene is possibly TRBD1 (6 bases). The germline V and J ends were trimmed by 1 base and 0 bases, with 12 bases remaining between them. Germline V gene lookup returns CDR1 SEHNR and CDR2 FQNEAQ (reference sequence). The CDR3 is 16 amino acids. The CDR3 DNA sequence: TGTGCCAGCAGCTTAGAAGCAGGGGCGTTGAACACTGAAGCTTTCTTT. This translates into CASSLEAGALNTEAFF.